The rows below give T cell receptor beta chains drawn from one sample of a study of T cell responses to AZD1222 COVID-19 vaccine. The assay was immunoSEQ multiplex PCR, and TCRdb's table has in-frame clones only and misses some. Of about 100,000 clones in the sample, over 75% were seen once. The specimen was peripheral blood, collected on day 0 of MenACWY control vaccination. These receptors were collected from an adult in good health. Each CDR3 is given with its conserved first and last residue. Each record gives: V gene, J gene, clone size, D gene, CDR3 length, CDR3 DNA, CDR3 protein. A D gene is named only where the DNA matches it firmly. A clone size is listed for some rows: how often the clone was seen (once, few, many), or a class if it is expanded.

V gene: TRBV6-5
J gene: TRBJ2-2
clone size: -
D gene: -
CDR3 length: 11
CDR3 DNA: TGTGCCAGCAGTAAATCCGGGGAGCTGTTTTTT
CDR3 protein: CASSKSGELFF

V gene: TRBV28
J gene: TRBJ1-6
clone size: -
D gene: -
CDR3 length: 11
CDR3 DNA: TGTGCCAGCAGTCCTAATTCACCCCTCCACTTT
CDR3 protein: CASSPNSPLHF

V gene: TRBV19
J gene: TRBJ2-7
clone size: -
D gene: -
CDR3 length: 13
CDR3 DNA: TGTGCCAGTAGTTTGGGCGGCTCCTACGAGCAGTACTTC
CDR3 protein: CASSLGGSYEQYF

V gene: TRBV11-3
J gene: TRBJ2-7
clone size: -
D gene: -
CDR3 length: 14
CDR3 DNA: TGTGCCAGCAGCGTGAGTGGGTCATCCTACGAGCAGTACTTC
CDR3 protein: CASSVSGSSYEQYF

V gene: TRBV2
J gene: TRBJ2-2
clone size: -
D gene: -
CDR3 length: 12
CDR3 DNA: TGTGCCAGCAGTAGGGGAACCGGGGAGCTGTTTTTT
CDR3 protein: CASSRGTGELFF

V gene: TRBV10-3
J gene: TRBJ2-1
clone size: few
D gene: -
CDR3 length: 17
CDR3 DNA: TGTGCCATCAGTGAGTCGGCAGGGAGGCACTCCTACAATGAGCAGTTCTTC
CDR3 protein: CAISESAGRHSYNEQFF

V gene: TRBV10-3
J gene: TRBJ1-2
clone size: -
D gene: -
CDR3 length: 15
CDR3 DNA: TGTGCCATCAGTGAGTCGAAACAGTTTGGCTATGGCTACACCTTC
CDR3 protein: CAISESKQFGYGYTF

V gene: TRBV7-9
J gene: TRBJ2-3
clone size: once
D gene: TRBD2
CDR3 length: 16
CDR3 DNA: TGTGCCAGCAGCTTAGGACTAGCGGGGTCCACAGATACGCAGTATTTT
CDR3 protein: CASSLGLAGSTDTQYF

V gene: TRBV21-1
J gene: TRBJ2-7
clone size: -
D gene: -
CDR3 length: 14
CDR3 DNA: TGTGCCAGCAGGAGGACTCAGAGCTCCTACGAGCAGTACTTC
CDR3 protein: CASRRTQSSYEQYF

V gene: TRBV23-1
J gene: TRBJ1-2
clone size: few
D gene: -
CDR3 length: 15
CDR3 DNA: TGCGCCAGTAAGAGATACTCCAGGGGCAACTATGGCTACACCTTC
CDR3 protein: CASKRYSRGNYGYTF

V gene: TRBV5-4
J gene: TRBJ2-3
clone size: -
D gene: TRBD2
CDR3 length: 16
CDR3 DNA: TGTGCCAGCAGCCTCGGGACTAGCGCTTACACAGATACGCAGTATTTT
CDR3 protein: CASSLGTSAYTDTQYF

V gene: TRBV7-2
J gene: TRBJ2-7
clone size: -
D gene: -
CDR3 length: 15
CDR3 DNA: TGTGCCAGCAGCTTAGCGGGGACTGGGGTTTACGAGCAGTACTTC
CDR3 protein: CASSLAGTGVYEQYF

V gene: TRBV5-4
J gene: TRBJ1-6
clone size: -
D gene: -
CDR3 length: 13
CDR3 DNA: TGTGCCAGCAGCCTGGGGCGTAATTCACCCCTCCACTTT
CDR3 protein: CASSLGRNSPLHF

V gene: TRBV27
J gene: TRBJ2-7
clone size: once
D gene: -
CDR3 length: 15
CDR3 DNA: TGTGCCAGCAGTTTGCGGGTGTACGCCTCCTACGAGCAGTACTTC
CDR3 protein: CASSLRVYASYEQYF

V gene: TRBV2
J gene: TRBJ2-6
clone size: -
D gene: TRBD1
CDR3 length: 16
CDR3 DNA: TGTGCCAGCAGGGGGGACAGGGCGACCGGGGCCAACGTCCTGACTTTC
CDR3 protein: CASRGDRATGANVLTF

V gene: TRBV30
J gene: TRBJ2-1
clone size: -
D gene: -
CDR3 length: 14
CDR3 DNA: TGTGCCTGGACTAGAAGGGGCGCCTACAATGAGCAGTTCTTC
CDR3 protein: CAWTRRGAYNEQFF

V gene: TRBV3-1/TRBV3-2
J gene: TRBJ1-2
clone size: -
D gene: -
CDR3 length: 16
CDR3 DNA: TGTGCCAGCAGCCGCCGGGGGGGCGAGGTTGACTATGGCTACACCTTC
CDR3 protein: CASSRRGGEVDYGYTF

V gene: TRBV19
J gene: TRBJ1-1
clone size: -
D gene: -
CDR3 length: 15
CDR3 DNA: TGTGCCAGTAGTATATCTCAGGGGTTGAACACTGAAGCTTTCTTT
CDR3 protein: CASSISQGLNTEAFF

V gene: TRBV7-9
J gene: TRBJ1-1
clone size: few
D gene: -
CDR3 length: 17
CDR3 DNA: TGTGCCAGCAGCCCCCTTAGGACCGGACGGCAGAACACTGAAGCTTTCTTT
CDR3 protein: CASSPLRTGRQNTEAFF

V gene: TRBV9
J gene: TRBJ1-3
clone size: once
D gene: -
CDR3 length: 16
CDR3 DNA: TGTGCCAGCAGCGTAGACCCGGGAAACTCTGGAAACACCATATATTTT
CDR3 protein: CASSVDPGNSGNTIYF

V gene: TRBV19
J gene: TRBJ2-7
clone size: once
D gene: TRBD2
CDR3 length: 15
CDR3 DNA: TGTGCCAGTAGTATGATAGCGGGGGGAACTTACGAGCAGTACTTC
CDR3 protein: CASSMIAGGTYEQYF

V gene: TRBV27
J gene: TRBJ1-5
clone size: -
D gene: -
CDR3 length: 16
CDR3 DNA: TGTGCCAGCAGTTTCTCCCCTGCGATTAGTGGGCAGCCCCAGCATTTT
CDR3 protein: CASSFSPAISGQPQHF

V gene: TRBV30
J gene: TRBJ2-2
clone size: -
D gene: -
CDR3 length: 15
CDR3 DNA: TGTGCCTGGAGTGTACAGCGGCTGGGCGTCGGGGAGCTGTTTTTT
CDR3 protein: CAWSVQRLGVGELFF

V gene: TRBV3-1/TRBV3-2
J gene: TRBJ1-1
clone size: -
D gene: -
CDR3 length: 14
CDR3 DNA: TGTGCCAGCAGCCAAGGCCTCCGGAACACTGAAGCTTTCTTT
CDR3 protein: CASSQGLRNTEAFF

V gene: TRBV20-1
J gene: TRBJ1-5
clone size: -
D gene: -
CDR3 length: 14
CDR3 DNA: TGCAGTGCTAGTTCAGGGATGAGCAATCAGCCCCAGCATTTT
CDR3 protein: CSASSGMSNQPQHF

V gene: TRBV19
J gene: TRBJ2-7
clone size: -
D gene: -
CDR3 length: 12
CDR3 DNA: TGTGCCAGTAGCCCCGCAGGGTACGAGCAGTACTTC
CDR3 protein: CASSPAGYEQYF

V gene: TRBV4-1
J gene: TRBJ1-2
clone size: once
D gene: -
CDR3 length: 15
CDR3 DNA: TGCGCCAGCAGCACTCAAGGCGGGGGCTACTATGGCTACACCTTC
CDR3 protein: CASSTQGGGYYGYTF

V gene: TRBV3-1/TRBV3-2
J gene: TRBJ2-7
clone size: once
D gene: -
CDR3 length: 14
CDR3 DNA: TGTGCCAGCAGCCCCAGACTAGATAGGGTCGAGCAGTACTTC
CDR3 protein: CASSPRLDRVEQYF

V gene: TRBV4-3
J gene: TRBJ1-1
clone size: few
D gene: -
CDR3 length: 16
CDR3 DNA: TGCGCCAGCAGCCAAGATCTAGGTAACCTGAACACTGAAGCTTTCTTT
CDR3 protein: CASSQDLGNLNTEAFF

V gene: TRBV21-1
J gene: TRBJ2-5
clone size: few
D gene: -
CDR3 length: 14
CDR3 DNA: TGTGCCAGCAGTCCCTCGCGGGTCCAAGAGACCCAGTACTTC
CDR3 protein: CASSPSRVQETQYF

V gene: TRBV7-9
J gene: TRBJ2-3
clone size: -
D gene: -
CDR3 length: 15
CDR3 DNA: TGTGCCACCCGTCCCCGGGTGGGGACCACAGATACGCAGTATTTT
CDR3 protein: CATRPRVGTTDTQYF

V gene: TRBV6-5
J gene: TRBJ2-7
clone size: -
D gene: -
CDR3 length: 15
CDR3 DNA: TGTGCCAGCAGTTACTCAGCAGGACCGACCTACGAGCAGTACTTC
CDR3 protein: CASSYSAGPTYEQYF

V gene: TRBV28
J gene: TRBJ2-3
clone size: -
D gene: TRBD1
CDR3 length: 15
CDR3 DNA: TGTGCCAGCAGCCACGACAGGGGGGTAACAGATACGCAGTATTTT
CDR3 protein: CASSHDRGVTDTQYF

V gene: TRBV7-8
J gene: TRBJ1-2
clone size: many
D gene: -
CDR3 length: 13
CDR3 DNA: TGTGCCAGCAGCTTAGCCATAGGGCAAGGCTACACCTTC
CDR3 protein: CASSLAIGQGYTF

V gene: TRBV3-1/TRBV3-2
J gene: TRBJ2-1
clone size: -
D gene: TRBD2
CDR3 length: 15
CDR3 DNA: TGTGCCAGCAGCCCCCAGGCCGGGGGGGCGGGTGAGCAGTTCTTC
CDR3 protein: CASSPQAGGAGEQFF

V gene: TRBV7-2
J gene: TRBJ1-5
clone size: few
D gene: -
CDR3 length: 15
CDR3 DNA: TGTGCCAGCAGCTTAGTCGGGGCCGGCAATCAGCCCCAGCATTTT
CDR3 protein: CASSLVGAGNQPQHF

V gene: TRBV28
J gene: TRBJ2-6
clone size: -
D gene: -
CDR3 length: 16
CDR3 DNA: TGTGCCACCCCCACGAGGGAGAAGGCTGGGGCCAACGTCCTGACTTTC
CDR3 protein: CATPTREKAGANVLTF

V gene: TRBV28
J gene: TRBJ1-5
clone size: -
D gene: -
CDR3 length: 11
CDR3 DNA: TGTGCCAGCAGTTGGGGACAGCCCCAGCATTTT
CDR3 protein: CASSWGQPQHF

V gene: TRBV7-2
J gene: TRBJ1-2
clone size: -
D gene: -
CDR3 length: 14
CDR3 DNA: TGTGCCAGCAGTCGGACACAGAGAAGCTATGGCTACACCTTC
CDR3 protein: CASSRTQRSYGYTF

V gene: TRBV3-1/TRBV3-2
J gene: TRBJ1-3
clone size: -
D gene: -
CDR3 length: 15
CDR3 DNA: TGTGCCAGCAGCCAAGACACATCAACTGGAAACACCATATATTTT
CDR3 protein: CASSQDTSTGNTIYF

V gene: TRBV3-1/TRBV3-2
J gene: TRBJ1-1
clone size: -
D gene: TRBD1
CDR3 length: 13
CDR3 DNA: TGTGCCAGCAGCCGACAGGGGAACACTGAAGCTTTCTTT
CDR3 protein: CASSRQGNTEAFF

V gene: TRBV21-1
J gene: TRBJ2-1
clone size: -
D gene: -
CDR3 length: 17
CDR3 DNA: TGTGCCAGCAGCAAAGAGATCTGTGGGGCCGCCTACAATGAGCAGTTCTTC
CDR3 protein: CASSKEICGAAYNEQFF

V gene: TRBV6-6
J gene: TRBJ1-6
clone size: -
D gene: -
CDR3 length: 13
CDR3 DNA: TGTGCCAGCAGTTACTCGATATATTCACCCCTCCACTTT
CDR3 protein: CASSYSIYSPLHF

V gene: TRBV6-1
J gene: TRBJ1-5
clone size: once
D gene: -
CDR3 length: 15
CDR3 DNA: TGTGCCAGCAGTGAGGGGCGGGGGGAGCGTCAGCCCCAGCATTTT
CDR3 protein: CASSEGRGERQPQHF